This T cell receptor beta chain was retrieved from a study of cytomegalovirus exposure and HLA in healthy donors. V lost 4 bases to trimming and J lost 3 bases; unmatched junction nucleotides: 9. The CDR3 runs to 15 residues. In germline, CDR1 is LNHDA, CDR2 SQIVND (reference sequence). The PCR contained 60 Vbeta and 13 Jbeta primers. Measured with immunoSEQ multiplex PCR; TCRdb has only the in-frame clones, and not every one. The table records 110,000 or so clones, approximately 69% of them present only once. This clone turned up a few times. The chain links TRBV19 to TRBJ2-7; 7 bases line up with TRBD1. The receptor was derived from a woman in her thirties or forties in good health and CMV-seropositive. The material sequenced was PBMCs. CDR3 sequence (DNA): TGTGCCAGTAGTACCTCTAGGGGGCTCAACTACGAGCAGTACTTC. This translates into CASSTSRGLNYEQYF.